The 6 T cell receptor beta chains reported below all come from one sample, sequenced in a study of T cells in women clearing cervical HPV infection. Assay used: immunoSEQ multiplex PCR; TCRdb lists only in-frame clones, some missing. The listing records 36,000 or so clones. Sample: blood buffy coat. All receptors derive from a woman between 18 and 70 years old with a cervical HPV16 infection that either progressed to CIN3+ or cleared (not recorded which).

Remarks on this clone: With the read ending 3 residues before the CDR3 end, the germline J gene is used to fill in that end. The chain carries TRBV5-1 and TRBJ2-7, with D possibly being TRBD2 (6 bases). Germline-derived CDR1 and CDR2 are SGHRS and YFSETQ. The length of the CDR3 is 15 residues. V was trimmed by 4 bases and J by 5 bases, leaving 19 bases between them. The CDR3 spells CASSETEGRWNEQYF. Incomplete CDR3 DNA: TGCGCCAGCAGCGAAACGGAGGGTCGGTGGAACGAG.

As for this clone: The read terminates 3 residues ahead of where the CDR3 ends, so the germline J gene completes it. The rearrangement joins TRBV5-6 to TRBJ1-4; D ambiguous. The CDR3 is 14 amino acids. The V end was cut by 1 base, the J end by 8 bases, with 12 bases between. Germline CDR1 reads SGHDT; CDR2 reads YYEEEE. CDR3 region: CASSLPRTGEKLFF. The sequenced CDR3 bases are TGTGCCAGCAGCTTGCCCCGCACGGGGGAAAAA. The full variable domain, rest sourced from reference TRBV5-6 and TRBJ1-4, is DAGVTQSPTHLIKTRGQQVTLRCSPKSGHDTVSWYQQALGQGPQFIFQYYEEEERQRGNFPDRFSGHQFPNYSSELNVNALLLGDSALYLCASSLPRTGEKLFFGSGTQLSVL.

With respect to this clone: The CDR3 end falls 3 residues outside the read, so it is completed with the germline J gene. The V and J genes are TRBV12-5 and TRBJ2-5; tentative D call: TRBD1 (6 bases). V dropped 1 base and J dropped 2 bases, with 17 bases sitting between them. CDR3 size: 17 residues. Germline values: CDR1 LGHNT, CDR2 FRNRAP. The CDR3 region is CASGLAVRGTVQETQYF. The covered CDR3 bases are TGTGCTAGTGGTTTGGCAGTGAGGGGGACGGTACAAGAGACC.

Remarks on this clone: The read ends 3 residues before the CDR3 terminus; that terminus is restored from the germline J gene. J is TRBJ1-4 and V is TRBV12-3 or TRBV12-4; TRBD1 matches 9 bases. The CDR3 runs to 14 residues. V gave up 6 bases and J gave up 6 bases; unmatched junction bases: 5. The covered CDR3 bases are TGTGCCAGCAGACACCGGGACAGGGATGAAAAA. This encodes CASRHRDRDEK. From start to end, the CDR3 is CASRHRDRDEKLFF.

Worth noting for this clone: The CDR3 is cut off 3 residues early in the read; its end comes from the germline J gene. The chain couples TRBV5-1 to TRBJ1-2; possibly TRBD1 for D (5 bases). The germline V gene encodes CDR1 SGHRS and CDR2 YFSETQ. The CDR3 has 15 amino acids. V lost 4 bases, J lost 0 bases, and 13 bases lay in between. The covered CDR3 bases are TGCGCCAGCAGCAAAAGCGGGGCCACTAACTATGGC. Translation: CASSKSGATNYG. The full CDR3 sequence reads CASSKSGATNYGYTF.

Concerning this clone itself: The read falls 3 residues short of the CDR3 end, and the missing part is taken from the germline J gene. The chain uses TRBV6-2 or TRBV6-3 and TRBJ2-4, with D possibly being TRBD2 (6 bases). The germline gives CDR1 MNHEY, CDR2 SVGEGT. This CDR3 region has 13 residues. The part of the CDR3 DNA that was read is TGTGCCAGCATGGACGAGGGGCGGAGGGGT. Translation gives CASMDEGRRG. The full CDR3 reads CASMDEGRRGQYF.